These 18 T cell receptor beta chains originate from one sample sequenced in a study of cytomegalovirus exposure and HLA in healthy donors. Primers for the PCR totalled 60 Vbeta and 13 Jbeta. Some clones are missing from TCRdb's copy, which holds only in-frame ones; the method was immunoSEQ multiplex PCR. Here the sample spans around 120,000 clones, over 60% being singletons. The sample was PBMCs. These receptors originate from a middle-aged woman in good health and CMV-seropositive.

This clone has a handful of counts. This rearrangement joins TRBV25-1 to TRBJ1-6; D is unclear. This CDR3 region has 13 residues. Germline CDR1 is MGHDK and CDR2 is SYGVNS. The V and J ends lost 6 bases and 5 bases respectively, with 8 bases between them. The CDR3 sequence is CASSYKDNSPLHF. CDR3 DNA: TGTGCCAGCAGCTATAAAGATAATTCACCCCTCCACTTT.

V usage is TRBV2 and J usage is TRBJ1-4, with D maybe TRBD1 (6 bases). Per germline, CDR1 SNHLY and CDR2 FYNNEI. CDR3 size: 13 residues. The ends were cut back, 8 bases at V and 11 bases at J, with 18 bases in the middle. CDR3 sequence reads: CASLGGRRRKLFF. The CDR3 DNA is TGTGCCAGCTTGGGGGGGCGGCGGAGGAAACTGTTTTTT.

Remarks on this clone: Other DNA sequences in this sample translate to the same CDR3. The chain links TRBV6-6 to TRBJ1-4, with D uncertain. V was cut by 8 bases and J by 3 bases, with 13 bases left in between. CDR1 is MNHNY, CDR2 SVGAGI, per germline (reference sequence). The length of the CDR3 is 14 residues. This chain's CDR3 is CASGKQAPNEKLFF. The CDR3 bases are TGTGCCAGCGGTAAGCAGGCACCTAATGAAAAACTGTTTTTT.

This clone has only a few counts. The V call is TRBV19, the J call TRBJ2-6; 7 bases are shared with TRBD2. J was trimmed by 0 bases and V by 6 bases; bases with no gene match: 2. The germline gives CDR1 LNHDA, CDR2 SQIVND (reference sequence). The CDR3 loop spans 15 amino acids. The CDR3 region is CASRRGSSGANVLTF. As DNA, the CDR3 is TGTGCCAGTAGGCGGGGGAGCTCTGGGGCCAACGTCCTGACTTTC.

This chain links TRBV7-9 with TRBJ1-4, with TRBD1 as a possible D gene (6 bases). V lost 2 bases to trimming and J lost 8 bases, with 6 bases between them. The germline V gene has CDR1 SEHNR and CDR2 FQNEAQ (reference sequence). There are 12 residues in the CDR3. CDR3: CASSLQGEKLFF. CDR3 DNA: TGTGCCAGCAGCTTACAGGGGGAAAAACTGTTTTTT.

The CDR3 is CASSLGWGNYGYTF. CDR3 in DNA: TGTGCCAGCAGCTTAGGGTGGGGCAACTATGGCTACACCTTC. J is TRBJ1-2 and V is TRBV7-2; D may be TRBD1 (5 bases). CDR1 is SGHTA, CDR2 FQGNSA, per germline. The CDR3 totals 14 residues. Trimming shortened V by 1 base and J by 2 bases, and 8 bases separated the two germline ends.

CDR3 DNA sequence: TGTGCCAGCAGCTTATCCGGGGGTGGCTACACCTTC. Protein product: CASSLSGGGYTF. The V and J genes are TRBV7-8 and TRBJ1-2; TRBD1 is a possible D gene (5 bases). CDR3 length: 12 residues. Trimming took off 2 bases at V and 7 bases at J, with 8 bases between the two ends. Per the germline V gene, CDR1 is SGHVS and CDR2 is FQNEAQ.

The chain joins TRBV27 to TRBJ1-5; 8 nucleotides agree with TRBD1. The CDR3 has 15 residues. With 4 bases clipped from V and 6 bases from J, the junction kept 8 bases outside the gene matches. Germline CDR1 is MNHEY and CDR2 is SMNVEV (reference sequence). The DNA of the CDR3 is TGTGCCAGCAGTTCATCCGACAGGGGAGGTCAGCCCCAGCATTTT. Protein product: CASSSSDRGGQPQHF.

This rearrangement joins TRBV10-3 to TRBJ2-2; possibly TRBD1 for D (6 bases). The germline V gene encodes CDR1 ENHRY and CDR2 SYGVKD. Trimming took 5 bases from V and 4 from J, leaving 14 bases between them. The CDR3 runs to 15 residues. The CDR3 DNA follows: TGTGCCATCAGTCCCCTGACAGGTGTCACCGGGGAGCTGTTTTTT. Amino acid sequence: CAISPLTGVTGELFF.

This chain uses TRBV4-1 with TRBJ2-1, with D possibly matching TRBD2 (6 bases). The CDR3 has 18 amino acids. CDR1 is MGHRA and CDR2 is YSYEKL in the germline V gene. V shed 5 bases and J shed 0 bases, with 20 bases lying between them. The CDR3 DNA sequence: TGCGCCAGCAGCATGGGAGGTTTCGGACTCAGCTCCTACAATGAGCAGTTCTTC. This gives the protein CASSMGGFGLSSYNEQFF.

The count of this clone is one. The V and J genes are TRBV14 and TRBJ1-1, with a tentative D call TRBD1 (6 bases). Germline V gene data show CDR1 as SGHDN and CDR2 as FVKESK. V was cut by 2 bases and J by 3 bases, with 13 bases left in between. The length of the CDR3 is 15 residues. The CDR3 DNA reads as TGTGCCAGCAGCCAACGACAGGACTTATACACTGAAGCTTTCTTT. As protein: CASSQRQDLYTEAFF.

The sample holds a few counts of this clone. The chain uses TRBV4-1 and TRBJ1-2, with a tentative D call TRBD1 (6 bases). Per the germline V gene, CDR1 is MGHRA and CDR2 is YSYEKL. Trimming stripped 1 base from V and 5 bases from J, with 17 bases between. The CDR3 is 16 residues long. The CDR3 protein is CASSQGGGIGRYGYTF. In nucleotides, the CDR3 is TGCGCCAGCAGCCAAGGCGGGGGCATAGGTCGGTATGGCTACACCTTC.

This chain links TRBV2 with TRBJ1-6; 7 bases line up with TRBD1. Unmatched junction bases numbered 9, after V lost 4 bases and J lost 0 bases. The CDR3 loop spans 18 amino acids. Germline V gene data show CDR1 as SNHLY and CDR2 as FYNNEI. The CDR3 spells CASSVYRDRSSYNSPLHF. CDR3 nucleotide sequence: TGTGCCAGCAGTGTTTATAGGGACAGAAGCTCCTATAATTCACCCCTCCACTTT.

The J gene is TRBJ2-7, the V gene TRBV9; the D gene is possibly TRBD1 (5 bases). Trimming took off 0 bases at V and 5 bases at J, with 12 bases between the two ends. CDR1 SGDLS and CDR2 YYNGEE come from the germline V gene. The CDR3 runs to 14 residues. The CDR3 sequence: CASSVATGSDEQYF. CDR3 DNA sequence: TGTGCCAGCAGCGTAGCTACAGGTTCGGACGAGCAGTACTTC.

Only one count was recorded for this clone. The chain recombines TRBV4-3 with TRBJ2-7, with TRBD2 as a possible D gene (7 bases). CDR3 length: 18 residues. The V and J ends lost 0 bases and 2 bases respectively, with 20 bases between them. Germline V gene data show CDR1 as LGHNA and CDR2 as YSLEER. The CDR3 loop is CASSQDWGWAGDTYEQYF. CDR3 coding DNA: TGCGCCAGCAGCCAAGATTGGGGGTGGGCGGGGGACACCTACGAGCAGTACTTC.

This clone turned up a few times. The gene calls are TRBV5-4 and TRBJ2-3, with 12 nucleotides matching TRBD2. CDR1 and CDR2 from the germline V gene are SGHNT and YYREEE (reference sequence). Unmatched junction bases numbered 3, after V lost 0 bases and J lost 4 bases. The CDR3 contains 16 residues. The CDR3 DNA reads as TGTGCCAGCAGCTTGGAGGCTAGCGGGGGGGCAGATACGCAGTATTTT. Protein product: CASSLEASGGADTQYF.

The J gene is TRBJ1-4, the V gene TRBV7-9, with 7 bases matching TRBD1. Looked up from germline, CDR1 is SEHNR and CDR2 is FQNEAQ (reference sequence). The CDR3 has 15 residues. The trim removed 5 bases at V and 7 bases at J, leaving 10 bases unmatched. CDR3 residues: CASSIRQGSGEKLFF. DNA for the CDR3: TGTGCCAGCAGCATAAGACAGGGATCGGGTGAAAAACTGTTTTTT.

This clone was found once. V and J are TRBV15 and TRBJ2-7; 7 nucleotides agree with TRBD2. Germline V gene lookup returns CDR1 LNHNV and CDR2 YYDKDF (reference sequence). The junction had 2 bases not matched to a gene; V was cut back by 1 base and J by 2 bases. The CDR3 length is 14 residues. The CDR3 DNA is TGTGCCACCAGCAGAGTGGGGGGGGCCTACGAGCAGTACTTC. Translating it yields CATSRVGGAYEQYF.